The clone carrying this TCR beta chain has more than one count but fewer than ten. No antigen is known for it. TCR sequencing used cDNA made by reverse transcription of extracted RNA. Measured with immunoSEQ multiplex PCR; TCRdb has only the in-frame clones, and not every one. Of some 200,000 clones listed, about 57% are singletons. The data were obtained in a study of CD8+ T cells in alopecia areata. Study information: Treated patients swallowed 5 to 10 mg of oral tofacitinib twice daily. Study-level results: While tofacitinib was given, many expanded lesional clones persisted in scalp and blood. Sequenced scalp T cells also include alphabeta T cells resident in normal skin. Since there was just one nonresponder, nobody can yet say how baseline CD8+ expansion ties to response.

As for treatment: oral pan-JAK inhibitor, 5-10 mg twice daily. Germline V lookup: CDR1 MGHDK, CDR2 SYGVNS. V was trimmed by 3 bases and J by 12 bases, leaving 15 bases between them. This CDR3 comprises 13 residues. The clonotype comes from a human donor with alopecia areata. The chain links TRBV25-1 to TRBJ2-1; possibly TRBD2 for D (5 bases). Specimen: CD4+ T cells sorted from blood, collected at week 4, from a patient treated with tofacitinib. CDR3 bases: TGTGCCAGCAGTGATTCTTTGAGACGGGGGCAGTTCTTC. Its translation is CASSDSLRRGQFF. Looking up the rest from reference TRBV25-1 and TRBJ2-1 gives the full variable domain: EADIYQTPRYLVIGTGKKITLECSQTMGHDKMYWYQQDPGMELHLIHYSYGVNSTEKGDLSSESTVSRIRTEHFPLTLESARPSHTSQYLCASSDSLRRGQFFGPGTRLTVL.